The 10 T cell receptor beta chains listed next were all sequenced from one sample in a study of shared clonotypes between healthy human individuals. TCRdb's copy holds only in-frame clones and misses some; the assay was immunoSEQ multiplex PCR. The sample records 700,000 to 950,000 clones, about 96% being singletons. Naive CD8 cells were CD45RO-negative, positively selected for CCR7, excluding terminally differentiated effector memory CD45RA+ cells. Input material: naive CD8+ T cells sorted from blood. These receptors came from a young man in good health.

This chain connects TRBV27 to TRBJ2-7, with TRBD1 identical over 9 bases. With 5 bases clipped from V and 0 bases from J, the junction kept 5 bases outside the gene matches. Germline loops: CDR1 MNHEY, CDR2 SMNVEV (reference sequence). This CDR3 has 15 amino acids. The DNA of the CDR3 is TGTGCCAGCAGTCTTGGGACAGGGCTCTCCTACGAGCAGTACTTC. It yields the protein CASSLGTGLSYEQYF.

This clone came up once. The genes are TRBV9 and TRBJ2-3; D is possibly TRBD1 (6 bases). The CDR3 sequence is 16 residues long. CDR1 and CDR2 from the germline V gene are SGDLS and YYNGEE. Trimming pared 0 bases from V and 2 bases from J, leaving 13 bases between. The CDR3 here is CASSVGTQGPTDTQYF. CDR3 coding DNA: TGTGCCAGCAGCGTAGGAACCCAGGGGCCCACAGATACGCAGTATTTT.

This clone showed up just a few times. This chain's CDR3 is CASSLGRGEFF. In DNA form, the CDR3 reads TGTGCCAGCAGCTTAGGTAGAGGGGAGTTCTTC. The chain recombines TRBV7-8 with TRBJ2-1; the D call may be TRBD1 or TRBD2 (5 bases each). The CDR3 covers 11 residues. Trimming removed 1 base at V and 14 bases at J, with 9 bases between. Looked up from germline, CDR1 is SGHVS and CDR2 is FQNEAQ.

This clone has a single count. CDR3 in DNA: TGTGCCAGCAGTTTAGGGATCACAGGGAACACTGAAGCTTTCTTT. Its protein product is CASSLGITGNTEAFF. The chain is built from TRBV27 and TRBJ1-1, with a tentative D call TRBD1 (5 bases). The length of the CDR3 is 15 residues. Per the germline V gene, CDR1 is MNHEY and CDR2 is SMNVEV (reference sequence). V lost 2 bases and J 1 base, leaving 11 bases between the germline ends.

The J gene is TRBJ2-7, the V gene TRBV6-5; D gene unclear. This CDR3 is 13 amino acids long. V was cut by 0 bases and J by 6 bases, with 9 bases left in between. From germline, CDR1 is MNHEY and CDR2 SVGAGI. The chain's CDR3 is CASSYSPAAEQYF. The DNA of the CDR3 is TGTGCCAGCAGTTACTCTCCGGCCGCCGAGCAGTACTTC.

The CDR3 protein is CASSLGQGSYNEQFF. The CDR3 coding sequence is TGTGCCAGCAGTCTTGGACAGGGATCCTACAATGAGCAGTTCTTC. This chain links TRBV27 with TRBJ2-1; TRBD1 agrees at 8 bases. The junction had 4 bases not matched to a gene; V was cut back by 5 bases and J by 1 base. Germline values: CDR1 MNHEY, CDR2 SMNVEV (reference sequence). The CDR3 runs to 15 residues.

The chain is built from TRBV9 and TRBJ2-5, with 8 bases that match TRBD2. The ends lost 4 bases at V and 2 bases at J; junction bases unmatched: 10. This CDR3 has 16 amino acids. CDR1 and CDR2 (germline): SGDLS, YYNGEE. CDR3: CASSSRPLAEQETQYF. In nucleotides, the CDR3 is TGTGCCAGCAGCTCTAGGCCACTAGCGGAACAAGAGACCCAGTACTTC.

The V gene is TRBV2, the J gene TRBJ2-7; 9 nucleotides line up with TRBD2. J was trimmed by 3 bases and V by 2 bases; bases with no gene match: 5. Germline V lookup: CDR1 SNHLY, CDR2 FYNNEI. The CDR3 runs to 15 residues. The CDR3 region is CASSEPPSGNYEQYF. CDR3 nucleotide sequence: TGTGCCAGCAGTGAACCGCCTAGCGGGAACTACGAGCAGTACTTC. Full variable domain (rest looked up from reference TRBV2 and TRBJ2-7): EPEVTQTPSHQVTQMGQEVILRCVPISNHLYFYWYRQILGQKVEFLVSFYNNEISEKSEIFDDQFSVERPDGSNFTLKIRSTKLEDSAMYFCASSEPPSGNYEQYFGPGTRLTVT.

The chain combines TRBV6-5 with TRBJ2-3; 8 bases agree with TRBD2. Germline V gene lookup returns CDR1 MNHEY and CDR2 SVGAGI. The CDR3 spans 13 residues. V shed 1 base and J 10 bases; nucleotides not matched to a gene: 4. CDR3 protein: CASSYFGREAQYF. The CDR3 coding sequence is TGTGCCAGCAGTTACTTCGGGAGGGAAGCGCAGTATTTT.

V usage is TRBV27 and J usage is TRBJ2-7; D assignment may be TRBD1 or TRBD2 (5 bases each). V gave up 7 bases and J gave up 2 bases, with 18 bases separating them. The CDR3 has 15 amino acids. The germline V gene encodes CDR1 MNHEY and CDR2 SMNVEV (reference sequence). CDR3 DNA sequence: TGTGCCAGCATTGGGTATCGGGACCTAGCCTACGAGCAGTACTTC. Protein product: CASIGYRDLAYEQYF.